These 12 T cell receptor beta chains originate from one sample sequenced in a study of Tregs in tolerant kidney transplant recipients. The table came from immunoSEQ multiplex PCR; TCRdb's copy has only in-frame clones and leaves some out. This table holds 50,000 to 75,000 clones, approximately 85% found once. The sequenced sample was Tregs from blood, obtained before the transplant. These receptors came from a human donor who received a combined kidney and bone marrow transplant.

J is TRBJ2-6 and V is TRBV19, with TRBD1 as a possible D gene (5 bases). Germline CDR1 and CDR2: LNHDA and SQIVND (reference sequence). The CDR3 contains 16 residues. Trimming removed 10 bases at V and 0 bases at J, with 16 bases between. CDR3 DNA sequence: TGTGCCACCTCCCAGGGAACGAGCTCTGGGGCCAACGTCCTGACTTTC. Translating gives CATSQGTSSGANVLTF.

CDR3 in DNA: TGTGCCATCAGTGATTTGGGGGTGAACACTGAAGCTTTCTTT. Protein sequence: CAISDLGVNTEAFF. The chain recombines TRBV10-3 with TRBJ1-1; the D gene is possibly TRBD1 (5 bases). Germline CDR1 is ENHRY and CDR2 is SYGVKD. The CDR3 has 14 amino acids. Trimming stripped 3 bases from V and 0 bases from J, with 8 bases between.

The CDR3 sequence is CASSLVPGPNNNQPQHF. CDR3 coding DNA: TGTGCCAGCAGCTTAGTTCCGGGGCCCAATAACAATCAGCCCCAGCATTTT. This rearrangement joins TRBV7-8 to TRBJ1-5; D may be TRBD1 (5 bases). Trimming took 1 base from V and 3 from J, leaving 16 bases between them. Germline V lookup: CDR1 SGHVS, CDR2 FQNEAQ. The CDR3 contains 17 residues.

This clone was picked up one time. The V gene is TRBV5-4, the J gene TRBJ2-5, with D tentatively TRBD1 (6 bases). Trimming shortened V by 4 bases and J by 3 bases, and 16 bases separated the two germline ends. CDR1 is SGHNT, CDR2 YYREEE, per germline (reference sequence). The CDR3 length is 15 residues. The CDR3 sequence: CASSTPATGKETQYF. In DNA form, the CDR3 reads TGTGCCAGCAGCACCCCCGCGACAGGAAAAGAGACCCAGTACTTC.

V is TRBV7-6 and J is TRBJ1-4, with D maybe TRBD1 (6 bases). Germline CDR1 SGHVS, CDR2 FNYEAQ. Deletions cut 1 base from V and 3 bases from J, with 9 bases between. This CDR3 is built from 15 residues. CDR3 DNA sequence: TGTGCCAGCAGCTTAGGGGGGGCGTCTAATGAAAAACTGTTTTTT. Its translation: CASSLGGASNEKLFF.

The V call is TRBV27, the J call TRBJ2-5; the D is unclear. In germline, CDR1 is MNHEY, CDR2 SMNVEV (reference sequence). Deletions cut 2 bases from V and 5 bases from J, with 9 bases between. The CDR3 loop spans 13 amino acids. This CDR3 is CASSLLNEETQYF. As DNA, the CDR3 is TGTGCCAGCAGTTTACTTAACGAGGAGACCCAGTACTTC.

This rearrangement joins TRBV18 to TRBJ2-5; tentative D call: TRBD1 (6 bases). The CDR3 runs 15 residues. Germline assignment: CDR1 KGHSH and CDR2 LQKENI. The V and J ends lost 0 bases and 5 bases respectively, with 13 bases between them. The DNA for the CDR3 is TGTGCCAGCTCACCACCAACAGGGAGTTGGGAGACCCAGTACTTC. Its protein product is CASSPPTGSWETQYF.

The rearrangement joins TRBV29-1 to TRBJ1-2; D unclear. The V and J ends lost 2 bases and 6 bases respectively, with 10 bases between them. Germline loops: CDR1 SQVTM, CDR2 ANQGSEA. The CDR3 is 12 amino acids. CDR3: CSVEHWGDGYTF. DNA of the CDR3: TGCAGCGTTGAACATTGGGGAGATGGCTACACCTTC. Complete variable domain (other parts from reference TRBV29-1 and TRBJ1-2): SAVISQKPSRDICQRGTSLTIQCQVDSQVTMMFWYRQQPGQSLTLIATANQGSEATYESGFVIDKFPISRPNLTFSTLTVSNMSPEDSSIYLCSVEHWGDGYTFGSGTRLTVV.

The chain uses TRBV7-2 and TRBJ1-2; D is perhaps TRBD1 (5 bases). Germline V lookup: CDR1 SGHTA, CDR2 FQGNSA. The CDR3 runs 15 residues. V was trimmed by 5 bases and J by 8 bases, leaving 21 bases between them. The CDR3 DNA follows: TGTGCCAGCAGCCCCCAGTTGAGGGACCAAGGGGGCTACACCTTC. This translates into CASSPQLRDQGGYTF.

This clone has a single count. The rearrangement links TRBV7-6 to TRBJ2-7, with TRBD1 identical over 11 bases. Germline CDR1 and CDR2: SGHVS and FNYEAQ. V shed 4 bases, J shed 6 bases, and the junction held 5 bases outside the gene matches. The CDR3 length is 14 residues. The CDR3 is CASSSPGQGVEQYF. DNA for the CDR3: TGTGCCAGCAGCTCACCGGGACAGGGGGTCGAGCAGTACTTC.

The chain has TRBV10-2 and TRBJ2-7, with a tentative D call TRBD2 (7 bases). Germline-derived CDR1 and CDR2 are WSHSY and SAAADI. This CDR3 spans 12 amino acids. V was cut by 6 bases and J by 6 bases, with 12 bases left in between. The CDR3: CASRGGAGEQYF. In nucleotides, the CDR3 is TGCGCCAGCAGGGGGGGGGCGGGCGAGCAGTACTTC.

The chain carries TRBV4-1 and TRBJ1-2; D ambiguous. From germline, CDR1 is MGHRA and CDR2 YSYEKL. V lost 11 bases and J lost 0, with 10 bases in between. This CDR3 spans 12 amino acids. CDR3 coding DNA: TGCGCCCGACACCCAGCTAACTATGGCTACACCTTC. The encoded protein is CARHPANYGYTF.